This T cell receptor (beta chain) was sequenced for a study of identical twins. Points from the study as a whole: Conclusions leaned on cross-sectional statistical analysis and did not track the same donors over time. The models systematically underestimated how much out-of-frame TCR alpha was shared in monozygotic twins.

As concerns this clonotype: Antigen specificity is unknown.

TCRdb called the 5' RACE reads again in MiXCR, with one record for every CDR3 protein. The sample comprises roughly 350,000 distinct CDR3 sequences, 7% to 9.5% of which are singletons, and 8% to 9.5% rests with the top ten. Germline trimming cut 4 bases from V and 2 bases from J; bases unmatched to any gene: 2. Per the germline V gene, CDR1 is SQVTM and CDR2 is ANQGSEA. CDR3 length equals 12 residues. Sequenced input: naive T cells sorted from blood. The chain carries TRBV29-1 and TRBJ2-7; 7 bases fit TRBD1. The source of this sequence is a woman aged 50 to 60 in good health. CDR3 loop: CSVAGGAYEQYF. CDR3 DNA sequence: TGCAGCGTTGCAGGGGGTGCCTACGAGCAGTACTTC.